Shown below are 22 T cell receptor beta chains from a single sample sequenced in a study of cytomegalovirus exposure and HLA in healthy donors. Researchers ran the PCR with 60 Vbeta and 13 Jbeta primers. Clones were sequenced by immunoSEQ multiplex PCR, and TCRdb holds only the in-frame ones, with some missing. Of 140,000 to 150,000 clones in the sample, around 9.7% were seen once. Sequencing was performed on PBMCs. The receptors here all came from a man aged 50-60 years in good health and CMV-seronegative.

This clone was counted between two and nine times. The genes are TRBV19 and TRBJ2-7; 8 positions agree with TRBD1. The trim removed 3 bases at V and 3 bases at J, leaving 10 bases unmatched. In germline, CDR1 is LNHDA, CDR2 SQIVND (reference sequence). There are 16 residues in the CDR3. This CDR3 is CASSIQGQGAFYEQYF. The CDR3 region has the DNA TGTGCCAGTAGTATCCAGGGGCAGGGGGCATTCTACGAGCAGTACTTC.

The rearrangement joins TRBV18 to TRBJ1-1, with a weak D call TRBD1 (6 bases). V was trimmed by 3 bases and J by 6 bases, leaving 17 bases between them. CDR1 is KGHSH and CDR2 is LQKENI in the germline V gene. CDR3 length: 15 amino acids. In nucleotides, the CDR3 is TGTGCCAGCTCACCGTCGAGGGGGTGGGTTTCTGAAGCTTTCTTT. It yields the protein CASSPSRGWVSEAFF.

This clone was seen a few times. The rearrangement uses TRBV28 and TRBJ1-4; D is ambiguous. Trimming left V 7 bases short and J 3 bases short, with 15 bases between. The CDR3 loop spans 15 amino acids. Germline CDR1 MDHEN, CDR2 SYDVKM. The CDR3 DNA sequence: TGTGCCAGCAATAACGTGGGCGCCCCTAATGAAAAACTGTTTTTT. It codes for CASNNVGAPNEKLFF. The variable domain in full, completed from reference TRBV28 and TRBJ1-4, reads DVKVTQSSRYLVKRTGEKVFLECVQDMDHENMFWYRQDPGLGLRLIYFSYDVKMKEKGDIPEGYSVSREKKERFSLILESASTNQTSMYLCASNNVGAPNEKLFFGSGTQLSVL.

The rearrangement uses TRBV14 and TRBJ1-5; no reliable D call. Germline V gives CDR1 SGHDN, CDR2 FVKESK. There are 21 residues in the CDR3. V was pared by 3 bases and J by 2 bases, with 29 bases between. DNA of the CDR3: TGTGCCAGCAGCCAGAGCTTTTGGGCGAGTGGTAGGACTAATCGCAATCAGCCCCAGCATTTT. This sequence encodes CASSQSFWASGRTNRNQPQHF.

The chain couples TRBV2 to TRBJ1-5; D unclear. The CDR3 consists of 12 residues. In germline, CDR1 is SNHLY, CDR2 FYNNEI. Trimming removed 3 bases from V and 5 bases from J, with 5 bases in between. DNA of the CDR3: TGTGCCAGCAGTGACCACTATCAGCCCCAGCATTTT. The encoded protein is CASSDHYQPQHF.

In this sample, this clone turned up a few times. In DNA, the CDR3 is TGTGCCAGTAGTATAGGGACAGTGAACACTGAAGCTTTCTTT. Protein product: CASSIGTVNTEAFF. V and J are TRBV19 and TRBJ1-1, with D perhaps matching TRBD1 (6 bases). V lost 1 base and J 0 bases, leaving 6 bases between the germline ends. Germline V gene lookup returns CDR1 LNHDA and CDR2 SQIVND (reference sequence). This CDR3 has 14 residues.

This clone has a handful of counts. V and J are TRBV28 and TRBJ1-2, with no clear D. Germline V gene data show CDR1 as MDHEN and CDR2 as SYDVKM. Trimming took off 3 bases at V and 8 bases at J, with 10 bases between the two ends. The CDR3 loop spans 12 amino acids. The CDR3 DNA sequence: TGTGCCAGCAGTTTTATTAACTGGGGCTACACCTTC. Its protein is CASSFINWGYTF.

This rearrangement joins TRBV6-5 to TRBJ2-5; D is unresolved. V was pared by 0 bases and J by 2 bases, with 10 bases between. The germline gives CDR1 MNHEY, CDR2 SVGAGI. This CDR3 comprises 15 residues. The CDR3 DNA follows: TGTGCCAGCAGTTACTCCCCCACTGTTCAAGAGACCCAGTACTTC. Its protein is CASSYSPTVQETQYF.

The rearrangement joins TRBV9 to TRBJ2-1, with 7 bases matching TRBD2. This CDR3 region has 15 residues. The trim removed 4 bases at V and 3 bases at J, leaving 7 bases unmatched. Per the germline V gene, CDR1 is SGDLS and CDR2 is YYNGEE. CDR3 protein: CASSFGLVGYNEQFF. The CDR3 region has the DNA TGTGCCAGCAGCTTCGGACTAGTAGGCTACAATGAGCAGTTCTTC.

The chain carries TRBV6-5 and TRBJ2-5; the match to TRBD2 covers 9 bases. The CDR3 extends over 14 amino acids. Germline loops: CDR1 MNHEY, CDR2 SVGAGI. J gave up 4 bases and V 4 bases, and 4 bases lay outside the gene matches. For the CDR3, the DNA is TGTGCCAGCAGTTCCGGGACTAGCCGAGAGACCCAGTACTTC. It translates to CASSSGTSRETQYF.

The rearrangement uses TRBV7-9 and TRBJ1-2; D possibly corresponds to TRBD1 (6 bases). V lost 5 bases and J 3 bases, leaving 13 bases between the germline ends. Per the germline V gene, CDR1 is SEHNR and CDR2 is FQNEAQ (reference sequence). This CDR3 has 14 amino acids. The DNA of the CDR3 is TGTGCCAGCAGCCACGAGGGGGACCACTATGGCTACACCTTC. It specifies CASSHEGDHYGYTF.

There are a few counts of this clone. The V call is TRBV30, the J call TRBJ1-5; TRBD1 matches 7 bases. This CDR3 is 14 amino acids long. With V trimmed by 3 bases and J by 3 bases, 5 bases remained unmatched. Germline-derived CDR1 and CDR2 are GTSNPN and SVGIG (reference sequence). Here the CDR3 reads CAWRPGTDNQPQHF. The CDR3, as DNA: TGTGCCTGGAGACCTGGGACAGACAATCAGCCCCAGCATTTT.

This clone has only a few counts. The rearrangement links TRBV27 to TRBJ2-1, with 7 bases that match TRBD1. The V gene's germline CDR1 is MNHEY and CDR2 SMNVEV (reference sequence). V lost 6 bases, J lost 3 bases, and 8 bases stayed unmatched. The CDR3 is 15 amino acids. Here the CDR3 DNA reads TGTGCCAGCAGCCGCGACAGGGATAGCTACAATGAGCAGTTCTTC. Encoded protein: CASSRDRDSYNEQFF.

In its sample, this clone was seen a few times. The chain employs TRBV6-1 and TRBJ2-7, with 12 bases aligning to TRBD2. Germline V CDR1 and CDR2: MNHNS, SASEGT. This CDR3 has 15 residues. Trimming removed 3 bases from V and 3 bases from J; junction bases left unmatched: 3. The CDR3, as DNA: TGTGCCAGCAGTGACACGACTAGCGGGAGCTACGAGCAGTACTTC. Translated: CASSDTTSGSYEQYF.

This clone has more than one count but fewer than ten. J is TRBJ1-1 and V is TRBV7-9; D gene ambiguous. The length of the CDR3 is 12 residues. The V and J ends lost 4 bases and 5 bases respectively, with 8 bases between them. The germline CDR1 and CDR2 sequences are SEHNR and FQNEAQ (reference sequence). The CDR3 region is CASSWGVTEAFF. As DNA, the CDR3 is TGTGCCAGCAGCTGGGGAGTAACTGAAGCTTTCTTT.

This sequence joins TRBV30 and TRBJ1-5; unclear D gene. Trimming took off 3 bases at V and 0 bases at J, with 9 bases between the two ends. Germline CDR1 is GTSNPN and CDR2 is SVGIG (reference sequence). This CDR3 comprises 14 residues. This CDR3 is CAWSGYPSNQPQHF. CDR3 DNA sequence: TGTGCCTGGAGCGGTTACCCTAGCAATCAGCCCCAGCATTTT.

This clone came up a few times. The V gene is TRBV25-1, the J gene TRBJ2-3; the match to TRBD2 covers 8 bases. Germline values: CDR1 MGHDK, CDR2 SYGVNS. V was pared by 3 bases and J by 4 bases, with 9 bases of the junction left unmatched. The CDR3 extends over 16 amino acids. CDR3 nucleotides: TGTGCCAGCAGTGATCGAAAGACTAGCGCCTCAGATACGCAGTATTTT. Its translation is CASSDRKTSASDTQYF.

CDR3: CASSLYLGQNTDTQYF. The CDR3 DNA is TGTGCCAGCAGTTTATATTTAGGACAAAACACAGATACGCAGTATTTT. J is TRBJ2-3 and V is TRBV27, with D perhaps TRBD1 (5 bases). CDR3 length: 16 residues. Trimming removed 1 base at V and 2 bases at J, with 13 bases between. Germline V lookup: CDR1 MNHEY, CDR2 SMNVEV (reference sequence).

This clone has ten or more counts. The CDR3 coding sequence is TGTGCCAGCAGTTACCGGGAGGGCACCTACAATGAGCAGTTCTTC. Amino acid sequence: CASSYREGTYNEQFF. The rearrangement uses TRBV6-5 and TRBJ2-1; 8 bases map to TRBD2. The ends lost 2 bases at V and 2 bases at J; junction bases unmatched: 2. The CDR3 is made up of 15 amino acids. Looked up from germline, CDR1 is MNHEY and CDR2 is SVGAGI.

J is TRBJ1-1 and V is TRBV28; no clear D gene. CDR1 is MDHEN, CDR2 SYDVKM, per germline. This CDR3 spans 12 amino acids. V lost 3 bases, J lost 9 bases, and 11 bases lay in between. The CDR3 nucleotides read TGTGCCAGCAGTTTTTGGGCGGGTCAAGCTTTCTTT. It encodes CASSFWAGQAFF.

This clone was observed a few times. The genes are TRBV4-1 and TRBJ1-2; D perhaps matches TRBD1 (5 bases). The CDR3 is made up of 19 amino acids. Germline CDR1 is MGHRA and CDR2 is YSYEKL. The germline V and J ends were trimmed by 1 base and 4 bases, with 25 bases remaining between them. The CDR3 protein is CASSQVGGSDTSILYGYTF. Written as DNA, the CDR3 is TGCGCCAGCAGCCAAGTGGGGGGGTCGGATACCAGCATTCTCTATGGCTACACCTTC.

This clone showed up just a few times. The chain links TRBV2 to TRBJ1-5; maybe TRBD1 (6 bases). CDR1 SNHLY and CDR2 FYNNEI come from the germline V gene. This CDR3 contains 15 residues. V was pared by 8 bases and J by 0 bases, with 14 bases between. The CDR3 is CASGRDTHSNQPQHF. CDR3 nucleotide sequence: TGTGCCAGCGGCAGGGACACCCATAGCAATCAGCCCCAGCATTTT.